What follows are 15 T cell receptor beta chains derived from one specimen sequenced in a study of OX40 agonist ivuxolimab in advanced cancers. Measured with immunoSEQ multiplex PCR; TCRdb has only the in-frame clones, and not every one. The table shows about 48,000 clones, with around 80% occurring only once. The material sequenced was CD4+ or CD8+ T cells sorted from blood, taken in a trial of the OX40 agonist ivuxolimab. The source of these receptors is an adult with an advanced solid tumor such as melanoma, head and neck, liver or kidney cancer.

This CDR3 reads CASSLVYQTSSPSYEQYF. DNA for the CDR3: TGTGCCAGCAGCTTAGTATATCAGACTAGTTCCCCTTCCTACGAGCAGTACTTC. V is TRBV11-2 and J is TRBJ2-7, with a weak D call TRBD2 (6 bases). Germline V gene data show CDR1 as SGHAT and CDR2 as FQNNGV. The germline V and J ends were trimmed by 1 base and 1 base, with 20 bases remaining between them. The CDR3 is 18 residues long.

V is TRBV7-9 and J is TRBJ2-1; 7 bases match TRBD2. CDR1 is SEHNR and CDR2 is FQNEAQ in the germline V gene (reference sequence). Germline trimming cut 5 bases from V and 3 bases from J; bases unmatched to any gene: 7. The CDR3 sequence is 15 residues long. The CDR3 region has the DNA TGTGCCAGCAGCCCCCTAGCGGCGCTCTACAATGAGCAGTTCTTC. Amino acid sequence: CASSPLAALYNEQFF.

The J gene is TRBJ1-2, the V gene TRBV30, with no clear D. The CDR3 sequence is 15 residues long. The V and J ends lost 1 base and 0 bases respectively, with 12 bases between them. Germline V gene data show CDR1 as GTSNPN and CDR2 as SVGIG (reference sequence). The CDR3 spells CAWSDRGRANYGYTF. CDR3 bases: TGTGCCTGGAGTGACCGAGGCCGGGCTAACTATGGCTACACCTTC.

The V and J genes are TRBV19 and TRBJ1-1, with 8 positions matching TRBD1. The junction had 2 bases not matched to a gene; V was cut back by 5 bases and J by 3 bases. The germline V gene has CDR1 LNHDA and CDR2 SQIVND (reference sequence). This CDR3 is 13 amino acids long. For the CDR3, the DNA is TGTGCCAGTAGTTCGACAGGGGACACTGAAGCTTTCTTT. It specifies CASSSTGDTEAFF.

This clone came up a few times. This chain connects TRBV9 to TRBJ2-2; D is ambiguous. The V and J ends lost 5 bases and 0 bases respectively, with 11 bases between them. The length of the CDR3 is 15 residues. The germline gives CDR1 SGDLS, CDR2 YYNGEE. CDR3 protein: CASSGALANTGELFF. CDR3 in DNA: TGTGCCAGCAGTGGAGCGCTCGCGAACACCGGGGAGCTGTTTTTT. Full variable domain (remainder filled in from reference TRBV9 and TRBJ2-2): DSGVTQTPKHLITATGQRVTLRCSPRSGDLSVYWYQQSLDQGLQFLIQYYNGEERAKGNILERFSAQQFPDLHSELNLSSLELGDSALYFCASSGALANTGELFFGEGSRLTVL.

The chain links TRBV5-4 to TRBJ1-5; TRBD1 matches 12 bases. The CDR3 runs to 18 residues. V gave up 3 bases and J gave up 1 base; unmatched junction bases: 8. CDR1 is SGHNT, CDR2 YYREEE, per germline (reference sequence). As DNA, the CDR3 is TGTGCCAGCAGCTCTGCCGGGACAGGGGGCGCGAGCAATCAGCCCCAGCATTTT. As protein: CASSSAGTGGASNQPQHF. Supplemented by reference TRBV5-4 and TRBJ1-5, the full variable domain reads ETGVTQSPTHLIKTRGQQVTLRCSSQSGHNTVSWYQQALGQGPQFIFQYYREEENGRGNFPPRFSGLQFPNYSSELNVNALELDDSALYLCASSSAGTGGASNQPQHFGDGTRLSIL.

This chain joins TRBV6-5 and TRBJ2-3; unclear D gene. Germline values: CDR1 MNHEY, CDR2 SVGAGI. This CDR3 contains 16 residues. Trimming left V 0 bases short and J 2 bases short, with 12 bases between. CDR3 DNA: TGTGCCAGCAGTTACTCCCTGGGGTACTCCACAGATACGCAGTATTTT. It yields the protein CASSYSLGYSTDTQYF.

The chain is built from TRBV5-1 and TRBJ2-1; D is possibly TRBD1 (5 bases). In germline, CDR1 is SGHRS, CDR2 YFSETQ. The CDR3 is made up of 11 amino acids. Trimming cost V 4 bases and J 9 bases, with 8 bases left between them. The CDR3 DNA reads TGCGCCAGCAGCAGGGGTAGTGAGCAGTTCTTC. Translating it yields CASSRGSEQFF.

The chain uses TRBV11-1 and TRBJ2-1, with 8 bases aligning to TRBD2. Trimming at V came to 5 bases and at J to 0 bases, leaving 9 bases not matched to a gene. The CDR3 sequence is 17 residues long. Per the germline V gene, CDR1 is SGHAT and CDR2 is FQDESV (reference sequence). CDR3 in amino acids: CASSLGTRASSYNEQFF. As DNA, the CDR3 is TGTGCCAGCAGCCTGGGGACTAGGGCCAGCTCCTACAATGAGCAGTTCTTC.

The chain carries TRBV10-1 and TRBJ2-3, with unresolved D. V shed 0 bases and J shed 3 bases, with 7 bases lying between them. The CDR3 is 14 amino acids. CDR1 and CDR2 (germline): WNHNN, SYGVQD (reference sequence). The CDR3 is CASSESGGTDTQYF. CDR3 DNA sequence: TGCGCCAGCAGTGAGTCCGGTGGGACAGATACGCAGTATTTT.

This chain links TRBV14 with TRBJ1-1; D is perhaps TRBD1 (6 bases). Per germline, CDR1 SGHDN and CDR2 FVKESK. V was clipped by 4 bases and J by 6 bases, with 12 bases between them. This CDR3 contains 13 residues. This CDR3 reads CASSPGQHSEAFF. Written as DNA, the CDR3 is TGTGCCAGCAGCCCGGGACAACATTCTGAAGCTTTCTTT.

The chain carries TRBV29-1 and TRBJ2-3, with TRBD2 matching over 8 bases. With V trimmed by 3 bases and J by 2 bases, 4 bases remained unmatched. The CDR3 is 14 residues long. Germline V CDR1 and CDR2: SQVTM, ANQGSEA. The CDR3 DNA reads as TGCAGCGTTGACCCCGGGAGGGCCACAGATACGCAGTATTTT. Its protein product is CSVDPGRATDTQYF.

Concerning this clone: The junction shows a germline mismatch at one end, possibly a read error. The V call is TRBV6-6, the J call TRBJ2-7, with 11 positions matching TRBD1. CDR3 length equals 13 residues. CDR1 is MNHNY, CDR2 SVGAGI, per germline (reference sequence). The CDR3 sequence is CASSYSGQGDGTF. As DNA, the CDR3 is TGTGCCAGCAGTTACTCGGGACAGGGGGACGGTACCTTC.

CDR3 sequence: CASRVRGGEGGYTF. In DNA form, the CDR3 reads TGTGCCAGTAGAGTCAGGGGAGGAGAAGGAGGCTACACCTTC. The gene calls are TRBV19 and TRBJ1-2; D is perhaps TRBD1 (6 bases). Germline values: CDR1 LNHDA, CDR2 SQIVND (reference sequence). Deletions cut 6 bases from V and 8 bases from J, with 19 bases between. The CDR3 contains 14 residues.

V gene TRBV11-2 combines with J gene TRBJ2-1, with TRBD2 matching 8 bases. This CDR3 contains 15 residues. V was pared by 5 bases and J by 0 bases, with 3 bases of the junction left unmatched. Germline V gene lookup returns CDR1 SGHAT and CDR2 FQNNGV. CDR3 residues: CASSERESSYNEQFF. The CDR3 DNA is TGTGCCAGCAGCGAGCGGGAGAGCTCCTACAATGAGCAGTTCTTC.